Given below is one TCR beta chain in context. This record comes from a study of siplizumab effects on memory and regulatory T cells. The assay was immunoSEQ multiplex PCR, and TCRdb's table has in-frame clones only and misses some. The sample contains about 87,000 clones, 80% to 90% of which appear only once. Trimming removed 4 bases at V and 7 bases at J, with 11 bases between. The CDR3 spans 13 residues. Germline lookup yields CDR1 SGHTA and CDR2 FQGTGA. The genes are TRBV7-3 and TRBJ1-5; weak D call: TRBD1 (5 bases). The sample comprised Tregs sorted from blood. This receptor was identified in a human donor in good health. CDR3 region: CASSWGVGQPQHF. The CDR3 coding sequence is TGTGCCAGCAGCTGGGGGGTGGGCCAGCCCCAGCATTTT.